A selection of T cell receptor beta chains follows, all from one sample in a study of Ad26.COV2.S vaccination and SARS-CoV-2 variants. The assay was immunoSEQ multiplex PCR, and TCRdb's table has in-frame clones only and misses some. Among under 400,000 clones listed, around 87% were seen once. This specimen was peripheral blood, taken in a trial of Ad26.COV2.S vaccine versus placebo. Source of these receptors: a person aged 18-60 years who received the Ad26.COV2.S COVID-19 vaccine or a placebo. The CDR3 runs from the conserved cysteine through the conserved F or W. D genes are given only for firm matches. Some rows mark clone size as missing; the rest say once, few, many or name a class of expanded clone.

V gene	D gene	J gene	clone size	CDR3 DNA	CDR3 protein
TRBV7-8	TRBD1	TRBJ2-1	.	TGTGCCAGCAGCTTAGGAGAGACAGGGGAGGTCTACAATGAGCAGTTCTTC	CASSLGETGEVYNEQFF
TRBV4-2	.	TRBJ2-7	.	TGTGCCAGCAGCCAAGGGATTCCGGGACCGTTAGCCTACGAGCAGTACTTC	CASSQGIPGPLAYEQYF
TRBV30	.	TRBJ1-2	.	TGTGCCTGGAGTGCTGTCCTCTCCCGAGGCTACACCTTC	CAWSAVLSRGYTF
TRBV7-3	TRBD1	TRBJ2-5	once	TGTGCCAGCAGCTTAGGGGGCAGGGGGCTACGGGAGACCCAGTACTTC	CASSLGGRGLRETQYF
TRBV18	.	TRBJ2-7	.	TGTGCCAGCTCACAACCTTTTGTCGAGGGAGCAGGCGAGCAGTACTTC	CASSQPFVEGAGEQYF
TRBV6-5	TRBD1	TRBJ2-1	.	TGTGCCAGCAGCAAGGACAGGGTAAACAATGAGCAGTTCTTC	CASSKDRVNNEQFF
TRBV6-5	.	TRBJ2-7	.	TGTGCCAGCAGTTACTCGGGCGGTCGCTACGAGCAGTACTTC	CASSYSGGRYEQYF
TRBV6-2/TRBV6-3	TRBD1	TRBJ2-7	.	TGTGCCAGCAGTTACCCTGCAACCTCGGGACAGGGTGGCTACGAGCAGTACTTC	CASSYPATSGQGGYEQYF
TRBV6-2/TRBV6-3	.	TRBJ2-1	.	TGTGCCAGCAGTTACTTGGCGGGGTTATACAATGAGCAGTTCTTC	CASSYLAGLYNEQFF
TRBV11-2	.	TRBJ1-1	.	TGTGCCAGCAGCTATGGACTCGAAGCTTTCTTT	CASSYGLEAFF
TRBV7-9	.	TRBJ1-1	.	TGTGCCAGCAGCGCGCCTACTGAAGCTTTCTTT	CASSAPTEAFF
TRBV7-9	.	TRBJ2-7	.	TGTGCCAGCAGCTTAGCGGGGGGAACCTACGAGCAGTACTTC	CASSLAGGTYEQYF
TRBV6-2/TRBV6-3	.	TRBJ2-1	.	TGTGCCAGCAGTTACCTCAGGGTGAATGAGCAGTTCTTC	CASSYLRVNEQFF
TRBV2	.	TRBJ2-2	.	.	CASSEALRAGELFF
TRBV3-1/TRBV3-2	.	TRBJ2-5	.	TGTGCCAGCAGCCAATTCCTAGGTTCCCAAGAGACCCAGTACTTC	CASSQFLGSQETQYF
TRBV9	.	TRBJ2-5	.	TGTGCCAGCAGCGTAAGGGGCCTGGTGGAGACCCAGTACTTC	CASSVRGLVETQYF
TRBV19	TRBD1	TRBJ1-1	.	TGTGCCACCAACCTTGGACAGGAGGGCACTGAAGCTTTCTTT	CATNLGQEGTEAFF
TRBV19	.	TRBJ1-5	few	TGTGCCAGCGCTTCCGGTCCGGGCCTGAGCAATCAGCCCCAGCATTTT	CASASGPGLSNQPQHF
TRBV6-6	.	TRBJ2-1	few	TGTGCCAGCAGTCTCTTTCTCAGGGTGGGCTCCTACAATGAGCAGTTCTTC	CASSLFLRVGSYNEQFF
TRBV27	TRBD1	TRBJ1-1	.	TGTGCCAGCAGTTTTCTGGACAGGGGGCACACTGAAGCTTTCTTT	CASSFLDRGHTEAFF
TRBV5-1	TRBD1	TRBJ1-5	.	TGCGCCAGCAGCTTTCCGGGACAGGGGGCCCGGGGTCAGCCCCAGCATTTT	CASSFPGQGARGQPQHF
TRBV2	TRBD2	TRBJ2-3	.	TGTGCCAGCAGTGAAAGACTAGCTACAGATACGCAGTATTTT	CASSERLATDTQYF
TRBV7-9	.	TRBJ1-4	.	TGTGCCAGCAGCTTAGGTCAATTGGGGCGGGCAGCAACTAATGAAAAACTGTTTTTT	CASSLGQLGRAATNEKLFF
TRBV5-1	TRBD1	TRBJ1-4	.	TGCGCCAGCAGCACACCGGGACAGGGTCATGAAAAACTGTTTTTT	CASSTPGQGHEKLFF
TRBV5-1	TRBD1	TRBJ2-1	once	TGCGCCAGCAGCGGACAGGGGAGCTCCTACAATGAGCAGTTCTTC	CASSGQGSSYNEQFF
TRBV4-2	TRBD2	TRBJ2-2	.	TGTGCCAGCAGCCAAGATTCTACCCCCCAGCGGGGGGGACCCGGGGAGCTGTTTTTT	CASSQDSTPQRGGPGELFF
TRBV7-9	.	TRBJ1-1	.	TGTGCCAGCAGCTTTAATGAAGCTTTCTTT	CASSFNEAFF
TRBV24-1	.	TRBJ2-7	.	TGTGCCACCAGTGATTCGAGTCGAGTTACCTACGAGCAGTACTTC	CATSDSSRVTYEQYF
TRBV29-1	.	TRBJ2-3	.	TGCAGCGTTGAAGGGACTATGAGCACAGATACGCAGTATTTT	CSVEGTMSTDTQYF
TRBV4-3	.	TRBJ2-2	.	TGCGCCAGCAGCCAAGTTCGCCAGGGCGGCACCGGGGAGCTGTTTTTT	CASSQVRQGGTGELFF
TRBV11-2	.	TRBJ2-6	.	TGTGCCAGCTTCCAGCAGGGGCAAGGGGGGGCCAACGTCCTGACTTTC	CASFQQGQGGANVLTF
TRBV19	.	TRBJ2-2	once	TGTGCCAGTAGTATGGGACTCCTGAACACCGGGGAGCTGTTTTTT	CASSMGLLNTGELFF
TRBV2	.	TRBJ1-5	.	TGTGCCAGCAGTGATGGGGTAGAATATAGCAATCAGCCCCAGCATTTT	CASSDGVEYSNQPQHF
TRBV25-1	.	TRBJ1-2	.	TGTGCCAGCAGCTTCGGGGGTGGCTACACCTTC	CASSFGGGYTF
TRBV4-2	TRBD1	TRBJ1-2	.	TGTGCCAGCAGCCAAGATACGGACAGGGATGGCTACACCTTC	CASSQDTDRDGYTF
TRBV30	.	TRBJ1-5	.	TGTGCCTGGAGTGTACTGGGAAATCAGCCCCAGCATTTT	CAWSVLGNQPQHF
TRBV4-3	.	TRBJ2-5	.	TGCGCCAGCAGCCAAGATCGTAGCGAGACCCAGTACTTC	CASSQDRSETQYF
TRBV3-1/TRBV3-2	.	TRBJ1-5	.	TGTGCCAGCAGCCAAAACCCAGGGATGGCAAATCAGCCCCAGCATTTT	CASSQNPGMANQPQHF
TRBV7-8	.	TRBJ2-7	.	TGTGCCAGCAGCTTCAGGACGGAATTCTACGAGCAGTACTTC	CASSFRTEFYEQYF
TRBV18	TRBD1	TRBJ1-4	once	TGTGCCAGCTCATCCTTGACAGGGGAGAACGAAAAACTGTTTTTT	CASSSLTGENEKLFF
TRBV7-8	.	TRBJ1-4	.	TGTGCCAGCAGCTTAGGTTTGGTGGTCGGCACTAATGAAAAACTGTTTTTT	CASSLGLVVGTNEKLFF
TRBV5-1	TRBD1	TRBJ1-6	.	TGCGCCAGCAGCTGGGGGGGACAGGGTGGTTCACCCCTCCACTTT	CASSWGGQGGSPLHF
TRBV2	TRBD1	TRBJ1-3	.	TGTGCCAGCCTCCTCAACCCGGGACAGGGGAACACCATATATTTT	CASLLNPGQGNTIYF
TRBV19	.	TRBJ1-5	few	TGTGCCAGTAGTATAGGGGCCAGCGGTCAGCCCCAGCATTTT	CASSIGASGQPQHF